The clone carrying this TCR beta chain was counted a few times. The antigen is not known. This CDR3 has 13 residues. V shed 5 bases and J shed 3 bases, with 10 bases lying between them. Germline V gives CDR1 SGHVS, CDR2 FNYEAQ. The data belong to a study of a mutant IDH1 vaccine in newly diagnosed glioma. The overall study: Mean patient age was around 40 years; roughly 62% were male and around 40% female. Former treatment meant radiotherapy, temozolomide, or both; the majority had gotten both.

The time point here: week 35, safety follow-up. Vaccination used 300 ug of mutant IDH1 20-mer peptide per dose, with topical imiquimod. In weeks 1, 3, 5, 7, 11, 15, 19 and 23, patients were immunized, eight times in all. The astrocytomas were IDH1-mutant, ATRX-negative, and WHO grade 3 or 4. Some clones are missing from TCRdb's copy, which holds only in-frame ones; the method was immunoSEQ multiplex PCR. This table holds about 69,000 clones, roughly 86% found once. This sequence joins TRBV7-6 and TRBJ1-1; D is unclear. The material was PBMCs, obtained from a glioma patient whose treatment included an IDH1 peptide vaccine. The source is a man aged 25 to 40 with glioma. CDR3 DNA: TGTGCCAGCAGCCCTCCCATGGACACTGAAGCTTTCTTT. Amino acid sequence: CASSPPMDTEAFF.